The sequence of this TCR beta chain was determined in a study of blood T cell repertoires in COVID-19 (dated by TCRdb to 2019 to 2021). Regarding the research as a whole: The collaborator samples originated in the United States, Italy and Spain and spanned the acute and convalescent phases of COVID-19. The prospective study material was composed of cDNA or gDNA derived from T cells, B-cell-depleted T cells, or PBMCs. The dataset comprised deeply sampled blood TCRbeta repertoires from subjects exposed to, actively infected with, or recovered from COVID-19. The repertoires were made available in a free public database intended to serve as a resource for research on the immune response to SARS-CoV-2. Samples came from the ongoing ImmuneRACE study (first 160 participants) plus 1,254 subjects from 6 global collaborators. Nearly every sample came with metadata listing a de-identified subject ID, COVID-19 status, age in years and sex. Where available, HLA class I and class II types were taken from metadata supplied by the sample provider and were not determined by assay-based typing. Here is what the overall study found, with its caveats: Clinical and demographic metadata were provided uncurated, with the amount varying by source and participant.

TCRbeta CDR3 regions were amplified from genomic DNA by means of the immunoSEQ Assay, a bias-controlled multiplex PCR. Per the source publication's procedure: Nucleated cell counts per sample were estimated from amplification of reference gene primers within the assay. To quantify the absolute abundance of each unique TCRbeta CDR3 rearrangement, sequence reads were collapsed and filtered. For each sample, productive Simpson clonality was calculated as the square root of Simpson's diversity index over productive rearrangements. TCRdb took over this immuneACCESS table, retaining in-frame rearrangements with V and J assigned. Such tables are incomplete; in checked studies, under half of the missing clones stem from an unresolved V gene, and the remainder is unexplained. The V and J calls and clone size are taken from that table; D and trimming were inferred from the DNA. For this sample the table gives about 120,000 clones, of which approximately 80% were detected only once. The ten top clones hold 4.5% of the sample.

In regard to this clone: Its binding antigen is unknown. There are no base qualities to consult, and no much larger clone falls within one base.

Each collaborating institution followed its own protocols to collect whole blood in K2EDTA tubes. For TCRbeta analysis, collaborator samples were shipped as frozen whole blood, as isolated PBMCs, or as DNA extracted from either sample type. The specimen sequenced was peripheral blood. This receptor was identified in a woman between 65 and 79 years old with acute or convalescent COVID-19.

The CDR3: CASSVGQGFYGYTF. The sequenced DNA is TGTGCCAGCAGTGTGGGACAGGGATTCTATGGCTACACCTTC. The rearranged segments are TRBV6-1 and TRBJ1-2, with 9 middle bases fitting TRBD1. The CDR3 measures 14 amino acids from cysteine to phenylalanine. Only CDR3 DNA remains: 42 bases, in frame from the first base. Unmatched junction bases come to 4, with V trimmed by 4 bases and J by 4 bases. In the germline V gene, CDR1 corresponds to MNHNS and CDR2 to SASEGT.